The next 22 T cell receptor beta chains were all read from a single sample in a study of cytomegalovirus exposure and HLA in healthy donors. Libraries were prepared by immunoSEQ multiplex PCR; TCRdb keeps only in-frame clonotypes and omits some of them. This table has under 250,000 clones, about 90% appearing once. The sample was PBMCs. The receptors here all came from a man aged 18 to 30 in good health and CMV-seropositive.

The chain joins TRBV5-1 to TRBJ1-2, with 10 positions matching TRBD1. CDR1 and CDR2 (germline): SGHRS, YFSETQ. This CDR3 comprises 14 residues. Germline trimming cut 3 bases from V and 6 bases from J; bases unmatched to any gene: 5. The CDR3 nucleotides read TGCGCCAGCAGCTCAGAGACAGGGGGCAATGGCTACACCTTC. Encoded protein: CASSSETGGNGYTF.

The genes are TRBV5-1 and TRBJ2-3; possible D gene TRBD2, 6 bases. This CDR3 contains 16 residues. Germline loops: CDR1 SGHRS, CDR2 YFSETQ. V was trimmed by 0 bases and J by 0 bases, leaving 11 bases between them. The CDR3 protein is CASSLGLATSTDTQYF. The CDR3 DNA sequence: TGCGCCAGCAGCTTGGGGCTAGCGACTAGCACAGATACGCAGTATTTT.

The chain employs TRBV19 and TRBJ2-1, with D possibly TRBD2 on 6 matching bases. Germline lookup yields CDR1 LNHDA and CDR2 SQIVND (reference sequence). V dropped 3 bases and J dropped 2 bases, with 11 bases sitting between them. The CDR3 length is 15 residues. The CDR3 nucleotides read TGTGCCAGTAGTATCCCCGGGAGTGCCTACAATGAGCAGTTCTTC. Amino acid sequence: CASSIPGSAYNEQFF.

The rearrangement joins TRBV20-1 to TRBJ1-2; no clear D gene. The V and J ends lost 5 bases and 1 base respectively, with 5 bases between them. From germline, CDR1 is DFQATT and CDR2 SNEGSKA (reference sequence). The CDR3 has 11 amino acids. The CDR3 nucleotides are TGCAGTGCTCGCTTTAACTATGGCTACACCTTC. This gives the protein CSARFNYGYTF.

The rearrangement joins TRBV27 to TRBJ1-2; 10 nucleotides line up with TRBD1. CDR3 length: 15 amino acids. The germline V gene has CDR1 MNHEY and CDR2 SMNVEV (reference sequence). Trimming took 0 bases from V and 6 from J; bases not matched to a gene: 4. The CDR3 sequence: CASSLSGTGAHGYTF. The CDR3 DNA sequence: TGTGCCAGCAGTTTATCAGGGACAGGGGCCCATGGCTACACCTTC.

The genes are TRBV11-2 and TRBJ2-1; weak D call: TRBD2 (5 bases). Between the trimmed V and J ends, which lost 5 bases and 0 bases, there was a span of 17 bases. Germline lookup yields CDR1 SGHAT and CDR2 FQNNGV. This CDR3 comprises 17 residues. CDR3 in amino acids: CASSLMGAASSYNEQFF. In DNA form, the CDR3 reads TGTGCCAGCAGCCTAATGGGAGCGGCAAGCTCCTACAATGAGCAGTTCTTC.

The chain couples TRBV5-1 to TRBJ1-2; D gene ambiguous. V lost 0 bases and J lost 2, with 11 bases in between. Germline V gene lookup returns CDR1 SGHRS and CDR2 YFSETQ. This CDR3 has 15 amino acids. As DNA, the CDR3 is TGCGCCAGCAGCTTGGGAGGGTCCCTAAACTATGGCTACACCTTC. Residues: CASSLGGSLNYGYTF.

This rearrangement joins TRBV10-3 to TRBJ1-1, with D possibly matching TRBD1 (5 bases). The CDR3 is 13 residues long. Trimming removed 6 bases at V and 1 base at J, with 9 bases between. The germline V gene has CDR1 ENHRY and CDR2 SYGVKD. In DNA, the CDR3 is TGTGCCATCAGCGACGACAGGAACACTGAAGCTTTCTTT. The encoded protein is CAISDDRNTEAFF.

The chain employs TRBV4-2 and TRBJ1-2; TRBD1 matches 7 bases. V lost 0 bases and J lost 0; bases outside the gene matches: 1. Germline lookup yields CDR1 LGHNA and CDR2 YNFKEQ. The CDR3 loop spans 15 amino acids. Written as DNA, the CDR3 is TGTGCCAGCAGCCAAGAGGGACAGTCTAACTATGGCTACACCTTC. Amino acids: CASSQEGQSNYGYTF.

CDR3 residues: CASSLRGRAGELFF. DNA for the CDR3: TGTGCCAGCAGCTTACGGGGTAGGGCCGGGGAGCTGTTTTTT. The rearrangement joins TRBV7-9 to TRBJ2-2; D perhaps matches TRBD2 (5 bases). CDR1 and CDR2 (germline): SEHNR, FQNEAQ (reference sequence). The CDR3 runs 14 residues. The germline V and J ends were trimmed by 2 bases and 6 bases, with 10 bases remaining between them.

This chain links TRBV5-1 with TRBJ2-4, with 9 bases fitting TRBD1. Germline assignment: CDR1 SGHRS and CDR2 YFSETQ. The CDR3 sequence is 15 residues long. V lost 0 bases, J lost 9 bases, and 7 bases stayed unmatched. The CDR3 DNA sequence: TGCGCCAGCAGCTTGGCCTCGGGGACAGGGCTCATTCAGTACTTC. Translation: CASSLASGTGLIQYF.

This chain links TRBV15 with TRBJ1-3, with D uncertain. With 0 bases removed from V and 4 bases from J, the gap between germline ends came to 13 bases. The CDR3 runs to 16 residues. Per germline, CDR1 LNHNV and CDR2 YYDKDF (reference sequence). In nucleotides, the CDR3 is TGTGCCACCAGCAGAGATCCAGCCTCCTGGGGAAACACCATATATTTT. Its protein product is CATSRDPASWGNTIYF.

The chain employs TRBV9 and TRBJ2-2; the match to TRBD2 covers 13 bases. In germline, CDR1 is SGDLS, CDR2 YYNGEE. Trimming removed 4 bases from V and 4 bases from J; junction bases left unmatched: 4. The CDR3 sequence is 16 residues long. As DNA, the CDR3 is TGTGCCAGCAGCAGACTAGCGGGAGGACCCACCGGGGAGCTGTTTTTT. This sequence encodes CASSRLAGGPTGELFF.

V usage is TRBV5-4 and J usage is TRBJ1-2; D perhaps matches TRBD1 (5 bases). Germline CDR1 SGHNT, CDR2 YYREEE (reference sequence). Between the trimmed V and J ends, which lost 4 bases and 4 bases, there was a span of 20 bases. The CDR3 sequence is 16 residues long. The CDR3 bases are TGTGCCAGCAGCCCGGGGGATGTTCGCGGAGGCTATGGCTACACCTTC. Protein: CASSPGDVRGGYGYTF.

CDR3 amino acids: CASSRTANEYNEQFF. The CDR3 region has the DNA TGTGCCAGCAGCCGAACAGCGAACGAATACAATGAGCAGTTCTTC. This sequence joins TRBV5-8 and TRBJ2-1; D unresolved. The V gene lost 4 bases and the J gene lost 4 bases, with 15 bases spanning the gap. The CDR3 loop spans 15 amino acids. Germline CDR1 and CDR2: SGHTS and YDEGEE. The complete variable domain, with remaining parts taken from reference TRBV5-8 and TRBJ2-1, reads EAGVTQSPTHLIKTRGQQATLRCSPISGHTSVYWYQQALGLGLQFLLWYDEGEERNRGNFPPRFSGRQFPNYSSELNVNALELEDSALYLCASSRTANEYNEQFFGPGTRLTVL.

The chain couples TRBV6-4 to TRBJ2-1; D possibly corresponds to TRBD2 (5 bases). Germline assignment: CDR1 MRHNA and CDR2 SNTAGT. The CDR3 length is 13 residues. Trimming stripped 0 bases from V and 9 bases from J, with 9 bases between. CDR3 in amino acids: CASSDSFEGEQFF. The DNA for the CDR3 is TGTGCCAGCAGTGACTCGTTTGAGGGTGAGCAGTTCTTC.

The rearrangement joins TRBV4-2 to TRBJ1-4; D is possibly TRBD1 (5 bases). The CDR3 loop spans 17 amino acids. V dropped 5 bases and J dropped 8 bases, with 24 bases sitting between them. Germline V gene sequence: CDR1 LGHNA, CDR2 YNFKEQ. CDR3 region: CASSSPATALRGEKLFF. The CDR3 DNA follows: TGTGCCAGCAGCTCACCGGCGACAGCGCTTCGGGGAGAAAAACTGTTTTTT.

The V gene is TRBV19, the J gene TRBJ1-5; tentatively, D is TRBD1 (5 bases). This CDR3 is 15 amino acids long. CDR1 is LNHDA and CDR2 is SQIVND in the germline V gene (reference sequence). Trimming removed 3 bases at V and 0 bases at J, with 9 bases between. DNA of the CDR3: TGTGCCAGTAGTATGGGGCGTTATAGCAATCAGCCCCAGCATTTT. Translating it yields CASSMGRYSNQPQHF. Full variable domain (outside the CDR3, taken from reference TRBV19 and TRBJ1-5): DGGITQSPKYLFRKEGQNVTLSCEQNLNHDAMYWYRQDPGQGLRLIYYSQIVNDFQKGDIAEGYSVSREKKESFPLTVTSAQKNPTAFYLCASSMGRYSNQPQHFGDGTRLSIL.

This sequence joins TRBV5-4 and TRBJ2-3; 8 bases agree with TRBD2. The V segment lost 4 bases and the J segment 4 bases; nucleotides outside the gene matches: 5. CDR1 SGHNT and CDR2 YYREEE come from the germline V gene (reference sequence). The CDR3 totals 14 residues. CDR3 coding DNA: TGTGCCAGCAGCCCAGGGACTAGATCAGATACGCAGTATTTT. This gives the protein CASSPGTRSDTQYF.

The chain employs TRBV11-2 and TRBJ2-7, with D tentatively TRBD1 or TRBD2 (6 bases each). Germline CDR1 reads SGHAT; CDR2 reads FQNNGV. The CDR3 extends over 15 amino acids. V lost 4 bases to trimming and J lost 7 bases, with 20 bases between them. The CDR3 loop is CASSSVGGPTREQYF. DNA for the CDR3: TGTGCCAGCAGCTCCGTGGGGGGCCCGACGAGGGAGCAGTACTTC.

The V gene is TRBV10-3, the J gene TRBJ1-3; the match to TRBD1 covers 8 bases. The V and J ends lost 6 bases and 2 bases, in that order; junction bases with no gene match: 6. CDR3 length equals 15 residues. In germline, CDR1 is ENHRY, CDR2 SYGVKD. The CDR3 nucleotides are TGTGCCATCAGCCCGGGGGACAGGCCTGGAAACACCATATATTTT. Translation gives CAISPGDRPGNTIYF.

CDR3 sequence: CASSPPGNQPQHF. The CDR3 bases are TGTGCCAGCAGTCCCCCGGGCAATCAGCCCCAGCATTTT. This rearrangement joins TRBV28 to TRBJ1-5; D not certain. CDR3 length equals 13 residues. CDR1 MDHEN and CDR2 SYDVKM come from the germline V gene. The germline V and J ends were trimmed by 5 bases and 2 bases, with 7 bases remaining between them.